Listed below are T cell receptor beta chains from one sample, sequenced in a study of T-cell reconstitution after alpha-beta-depleted transplantation in children. TCRdb re-derived calls from the PCR reads in MiXCR, one entry per CDR3 protein. The table lists fewer than 700,000 distinct CDR3 sequences, under 25% of them singletons. Material: PBMCs, mostly from graft donor cells, obtained 360 days after TCRalphabeta/CD19-depleted stem cell transplant. The receptors shown here come from a boy less than two years old who had a stem cell transplant for acute myeloid leukemia, so the T cells may come from the graft donor. Each CDR3 is given with its conserved first and last residue. D genes are given only for firm matches. Rows may omit the clone size; those that give it use once, few, many or a size class.

TGTGCCAGCAGTTTGGGACAGCTCGTCTATGGCTACACCTTC	CASSLGQLVYGYTF	14	.	TRBV12-3/TRBV12-4	TRBJ1-2	TRBD1
TGTGCCAGCACCATCTCCCGTCCCACGACAGGGAACACTGAAGCTTTCTTT	CASTISRPTTGNTEAFF	17	few	TRBV21-1	TRBJ1-1	.
TGTGCCAGCCTCCCCACCGGCGGACTCACAGATACGCAGTATTTT	CASLPTGGLTDTQYF	15	few	TRBV28	TRBJ2-3	.
TGTGCCAGCAGCTTAACGGGGGTCTACAATGAGCAGTTCTTC	CASSLTGVYNEQFF	14	once	TRBV7-2	TRBJ2-1	.
TGCGCCAGCAGCCAAGATAGGAGTAGGGACAGGGGGCCCAAAAACATTCAGTACTTC	CASSQDRSRDRGPKNIQYF	19	.	TRBV4-3	TRBJ2-4	TRBD1
TGCAGCGTTCGCCAGAACAAGAACACTGAAGCTTTCTTT	CSVRQNKNTEAFF	13	few	TRBV29-1	TRBJ1-1	.
TGCGCCAGCAGCGCTCAGGTCAACTATGGCTACACCTTC	CASSAQVNYGYTF	13	few	TRBV10-2	TRBJ1-2	.
TGCGCCAGCAGCTTGCGAGCTAACTATGGCTACACCTTC	CASSLRANYGYTF	13	many	TRBV5-1	TRBJ1-2	.
TGTGCCAGCAGCTTGCTTGCCAGGGGAAATCAGCCCCAGCATTTT	CASSLLARGNQPQHF	15	.	TRBV5-6	TRBJ1-5	.
TGTGCCAGCAGTTTCGGGTTTGAGCAGTTCTTC	CASSFGFEQFF	11	many	TRBV12-3/TRBV12-4	TRBJ2-1	.
TGTGCCAGCAGCCAAGACCATGGGAGCTCCTACGAGCAGTACTTC	CASSQDHGSSYEQYF	15	.	TRBV7-9	TRBJ2-7	.
TGTGCCATCATACAGGACAGGGAGGTTGATCAGCCCCAGCATTTT	CAIIQDREVDQPQHF	15	.	TRBV10-3	TRBJ1-5	TRBD1
TGCGCCAGCAGCCGAGGCACAGTCCTACCCTCGATTGAGCAGTTCTTC	CASSRGTVLPSIEQFF	16	many	TRBV5-1	TRBJ2-1	.
TGTGCCAGCTGCCTAGGGGGGGTAGCAGGAAACACCATATATTTT	CASCLGGVAGNTIYF	15	.	TRBV11-2	TRBJ1-3	.
TGTGCCAGCAGCTTAATGGACCAGACCCAGTACTTC	CASSLMDQTQYF	12	.	TRBV7-9	TRBJ2-5	.
TGTGCCACCAGTGATTTGCAGAGGCCGTACTTC	CATSDLQRPYF	11	.	TRBV24-1	TRBJ2-5	.
TGTGCCAGCAGCTTGACGGGGGCCTTAACCTACGAGCAGTACTTC	CASSLTGALTYEQYF	15	few	TRBV5-6	TRBJ2-7	.
TGTGCCAGCAGCCCTATCGAGGGGAGTAGCACAGATACGCAGTATTTT	CASSPIEGSSTDTQYF	16	.	TRBV4-2	TRBJ2-3	.
TGCGCCAGCAGCCAAAACTTAGCGGGGGTGGGCAATGAGCAGTTCTTC	CASSQNLAGVGNEQFF	16	many	TRBV4-3	TRBJ2-1	TRBD2
TGCAGCCCCACTTTGACAGGACGAGGCACAGATACGCAGTATTTT	CSPTLTGRGTDTQYF	15	few	TRBV29-1	TRBJ2-3	.
TGCAGTGTAGGGGTAGTCGGGGTCCATACGCAGTATTTT	CSVGVVGVHTQYF	13	many	TRBV20-1	TRBJ2-3	.
TGCGCCAGCAGCTTCGGCGGGGAGTCCTACAATGAGCAGTTCTTC	CASSFGGESYNEQFF	15	few	TRBV5-1	TRBJ2-1	.
TGTGCCAGCAGTTTTTCGACAGTTGAAGCTTTCTTT	CASSFSTVEAFF	12	.	TRBV12-3/TRBV12-4	TRBJ1-1	.
TGCGCCAGCAGTCAGGGGAATGTGGGGACCCAGTACTTC	CASSQGNVGTQYF	13	few	TRBV10-2	TRBJ2-5	.
TGTGCCAGCAGCCTCCTACAGGGGGTCCGGGATCAGCCCCAGCATTTT	CASSLLQGVRDQPQHF	16	many	TRBV7-8	TRBJ1-5	TRBD1
TGCAGCTTGAGACGGACTAGCGGGGGCCTAAGCTCCTACAATGAGCAGTTCTTC	CSLRRTSGGLSSYNEQFF	18	.	TRBV29-1	TRBJ2-1	TRBD2
TGTGCCAGCAGTTTATCCGACAGCTTGAACACTGAAGCTTTCTTT	CASSLSDSLNTEAFF	15	.	TRBV12-3/TRBV12-4	TRBJ1-1	.
TGTGCCAGCAGTCGGGCATACCAAGAGACCCAGTACTTC	CASSRAYQETQYF	13	.	TRBV6-6	TRBJ2-5	.
TGCAGTGCTAGAGAAAGTCTGAACACCGGGGAGCTGTTTTTT	CSARESLNTGELFF	14	many	TRBV20-1	TRBJ2-2	.
TGTGCCAGCAGTTCACGCATTGACAGGGGAGGCTATGGCTACACCTTC	CASSSRIDRGGYGYTF	16	.	TRBV12-3/TRBV12-4	TRBJ1-2	TRBD1
TGTGCCGTAGACGCGGGGGCCTCCTACAATGAGCAGTTCTTC	CAVDAGASYNEQFF	14	few	TRBV10-3	TRBJ2-1	.
TGTGCCAGCAGCCAGGGGGCGTTGAACACTGAAGCTTTCTTT	CASSQGALNTEAFF	14	few	TRBV12-3/TRBV12-4	TRBJ1-1	TRBD1
TGCGCCAGCAGCTGGACGGACAGGGCGTATTACAATGAGCAGTTCTTC	CASSWTDRAYYNEQFF	16	.	TRBV5-1	TRBJ2-1	TRBD1